The clone carrying this T cell receptor (beta chain) was recorded a few times. Its antigen remains unidentified. Sequencing of cultured CD4+ T cell DNA used the Oncomine TCR Beta short-read assay. TCRdb re-called the PCR reads through MiXCR, storing one row per CDR3 protein. The sample yields fewer than 10,000 distinct CDR3 sequences, 45% seen once. The CDR3 sequence is 13 residues long. Unmatched junction bases numbered 3, after V lost 6 bases and J lost 6 bases. Germline lookup yields CDR1 LNHDA and CDR2 SQIVND (reference sequence). The data were taken from a study of vaccination and CD4 T cells after COVID-19. Study details: Participants received two doses of either BNT162b2 or mRNA-1273 vaccine. Study-level findings and limits: Relatively few convalescent patients and no early post-infection timepoints were analyzed. Counts of SARS-CoV-2-reactive clonotypes had a median that went from approximately 21 to 40, a nonsignificant change. Only post-vaccination samples contained a median about 86% of the reactive clones in convalescent patients.

The treatment denotes: roughly 10-day PBMC culture with coronavirus spike peptide pools or control peptides (ViraFEST assay). The chain joins TRBV19 to TRBJ2-1, with TRBD1 identical over 9 bases. This receptor was identified in a human donor who had recovered from COVID-19. Sequencing was carried out using CD4+ T cells from blood, cultured in vitro. CDR3 region: CASRGQGTNEQFF. The DNA for the CDR3 is TGTGCCAGTAGAGGACAGGGGACCAATGAGCAGTTCTTC.